This T cell receptor beta chain was found in a study of early T cells in non-severe SARS-CoV-2 infection. Study-wide context: Alpha and beta chains were unpaired, from unsorted whole-blood bulk RNA. Study-wide results and limits: Comparison of clonotypes with VDJdb favored anti-spike CD8 responses while missing private and CD4 specificities.

Individual cDNA molecules each received unique molecular identifiers attached to them. MiXCR, run by TCRdb on the 5' RACE reads, gives a single entry per CDR3 protein. The repertoire consists of some 71,000 distinct CDR3 sequences, with about 9% occurring once and the leading ten covering 5.9%. Looked up from germline, CDR1 is LGHNA and CDR2 is YSLEER. The V gene lost 0 bases and the J gene lost 2 bases, with 14 bases spanning the gap. The CDR3 totals 18 residues. There are many counts of this clonotype. Its specificity is not known. Sequencing was performed on whole blood. The V and J genes are TRBV4-3 and TRBJ2-6; possible D gene TRBD2, 6 bases. This receptor was obtained from an adult who was a healthcare worker with PCR-confirmed SARS-CoV-2 infection or an uninfected control (not recorded which). CDR3 nucleotide sequence: TGCGCCAGCAGCCAAGAAAGGGTAGCGGCGGCTGGGGCCAACGTCCTGACTTTC. It encodes CASSQERVAAAGANVLTF.